This T cell receptor beta chain was sequenced for a study of blood T cells in healthy people across ages. CDR1 and CDR2 (germline): ENHRY, SYGVKD. The CDR3 has 14 amino acids. Donors ranged from about 6 to 95 years old and were healthy Caucasians in Russia. A second PCR, run for roughly 7 to 11 cycles, used a sample-barcoded 5' primer plus a J-beta primer mix. One entry per CDR3 protein results from TCRdb running MiXCR on the 5' RACE reads. Among about 1 million distinct CDR3 sequences, 20% to 25% were seen once, and the ten largest hold around 0.7%. These same records also appear under a second study, on T cells of mothers and their children. That paper adds: Each mother gave over 8 million TCR beta CDR3 reads; each child, some 2.8 million.

The origin of this receptor is a girl aged 2 to 9 in good health. The sample was blood. The chain is built from TRBV10-3 and TRBJ2-5; the match to TRBD1 covers 8 bases. The DNA end favors TRBJ2-1, so the J call may be wrong. CDR3 nucleotides: TGTGCCATCAGATCAGACAGGGGTATCGATGAGCAGTTCTTC. Protein product: CAIRSDRGIDEQFF.